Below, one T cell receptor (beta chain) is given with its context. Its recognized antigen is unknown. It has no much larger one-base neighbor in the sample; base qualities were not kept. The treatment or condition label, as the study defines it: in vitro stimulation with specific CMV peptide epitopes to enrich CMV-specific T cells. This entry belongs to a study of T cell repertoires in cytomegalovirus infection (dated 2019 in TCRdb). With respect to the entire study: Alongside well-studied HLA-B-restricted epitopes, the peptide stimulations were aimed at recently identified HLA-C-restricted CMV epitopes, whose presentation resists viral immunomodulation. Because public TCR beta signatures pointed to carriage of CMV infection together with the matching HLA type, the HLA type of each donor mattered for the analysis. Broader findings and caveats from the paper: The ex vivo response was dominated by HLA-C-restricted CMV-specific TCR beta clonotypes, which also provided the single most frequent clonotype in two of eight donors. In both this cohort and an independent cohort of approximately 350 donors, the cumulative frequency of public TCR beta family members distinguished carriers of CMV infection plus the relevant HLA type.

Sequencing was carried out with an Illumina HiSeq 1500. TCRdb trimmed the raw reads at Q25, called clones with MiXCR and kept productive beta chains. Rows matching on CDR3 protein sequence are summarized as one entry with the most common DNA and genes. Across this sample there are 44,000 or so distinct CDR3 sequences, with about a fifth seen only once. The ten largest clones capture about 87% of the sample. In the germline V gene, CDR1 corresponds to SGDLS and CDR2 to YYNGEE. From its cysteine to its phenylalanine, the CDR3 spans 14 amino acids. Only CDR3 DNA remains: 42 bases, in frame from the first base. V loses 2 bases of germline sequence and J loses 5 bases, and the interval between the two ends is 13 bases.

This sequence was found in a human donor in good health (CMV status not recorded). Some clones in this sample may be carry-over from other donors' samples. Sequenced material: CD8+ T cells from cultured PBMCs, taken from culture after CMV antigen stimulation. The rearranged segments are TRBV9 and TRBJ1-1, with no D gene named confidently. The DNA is TGTGCCAGCAGCGTTGGAGGGAGCAGTACTGAAGCTTTCTTT. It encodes CASSVGGSSTEAFF.